This T cell receptor beta chain was observed in a study of blood T cell repertoires in COVID-19. Overall study context: Specimens from acute and convalescent COVID-19 originated in the United States, Italy and Spain. From T cells, B-cell-depleted T cells, or PBMCs came the material, which was cDNA or gDNA.

In the original analysis: For nucleated cells, counts were estimated from reference gene primer amplification. Clones were read by immunoSEQ multiplex PCR, and TCRdb kept only the in-frame ones, dropping some. The V and J calls and clone size are taken from that table; D and trimming were inferred from the DNA. The sample lists 150,000 to 200,000 clones; about 88% were seen once. This clone appeared once. V lost 2 bases and J 4 bases, leaving 6 bases between the germline ends. Germline V gene sequence: CDR1 MNHEY, CDR2 SMNVEV (reference sequence). The CDR3 loop spans 13 amino acids. This sequence originates from a woman aged 80 or over with acute or convalescent COVID-19. This chain connects TRBV27 to TRBJ1-5; D perhaps matches TRBD1 (6 bases). What was sequenced was peripheral blood. The CDR3 region is CASSLTGNQPQHF. CDR3 nucleotides: TGTGCCAGCAGTTTAACAGGGAATCAGCCCCAGCATTTT.